The 28 T cell receptor beta chains below were found in one sample sequenced in a study of cytomegalovirus exposure and HLA in healthy donors. The PCR used 60 Vbeta and 13 Jbeta primers. TCRdb's table, derived via immunoSEQ multiplex PCR, lists solely in-frame clones and lacks some. Here the sample spans 110,000 to 150,000 clones, roughly 80% being singletons. Specimen: PBMCs. The receptor set was obtained from a woman between 35 and 50 years old in good health and CMV-seropositive.

The chain joins TRBV6-5 to TRBJ2-1; TRBD2 agrees at 9 bases. Trimming took 4 bases from V and 7 from J; bases not matched to a gene: 8. The CDR3 loop spans 15 amino acids. Germline V lookup: CDR1 MNHEY, CDR2 SVGAGI. Here the CDR3 reads CASSSRGTSRNEQFF. The CDR3 DNA reads TGTGCCAGCAGTTCCCGGGGGACTAGCCGAAATGAGCAGTTCTTC.

The chain carries TRBV7-2 and TRBJ2-7; D unresolved. The CDR3 consists of 14 residues. V was trimmed by 3 bases and J by 5 bases, leaving 14 bases between them. The germline V gene encodes CDR1 SGHTA and CDR2 FQGNSA. The CDR3 nucleotides are TGTGCCAGCAGCTTCGACCATTTGAGGAACGAGCAGTACTTC. Its protein product is CASSFDHLRNEQYF.

This chain joins TRBV7-2 and TRBJ2-3, with D unclear. Trimming pared 2 bases from V and 5 bases from J, leaving 5 bases between. The CDR3 sequence is 12 residues long. Germline V gene data show CDR1 as SGHTA and CDR2 as FQGNSA. In nucleotides, the CDR3 is TGTGCCAGCAGCTTATCTCTAGATACGCAGTATTTT. This sequence encodes CASSLSLDTQYF. The full variable domain, rest sourced from reference TRBV7-2 and TRBJ2-3, is GAGVSQSPSNKVTEKGKDVELRCDPISGHTALYWYRQSLGQGLEFLIYFQGNSAPDKSGLPSDRFSAERTGGSVSTLTIQRTQQEDSAVYLCASSLSLDTQYFGPGTRLTVL.

The chain carries TRBV19 and TRBJ2-5; possibly TRBD2 for D (6 bases). The CDR3 covers 15 residues. The germline V gene encodes CDR1 LNHDA and CDR2 SQIVND (reference sequence). The V end lost 5 bases, the J end lost 8 bases, and 21 bases lay between the germline ends. CDR3 sequence: CASSPKGLRFGTQYF. CDR3 in DNA: TGTGCCAGTAGTCCCAAGGGACTTCGTTTTGGCACCCAGTACTTC.

V and J are TRBV7-2 and TRBJ2-2, with 9 positions matching TRBD2. CDR3 length: 15 amino acids. With V trimmed by 5 bases and J by 3 bases, 4 bases remained unmatched. Germline loops: CDR1 SGHTA, CDR2 FQGNSA. CDR3 sequence (DNA): TGTGCCAGCAGCCCCCGGACTAGCGACACCGGGGAGCTGTTTTTT. Amino acids: CASSPRTSDTGELFF.

V gene TRBV18 combines with J gene TRBJ1-1; D may be TRBD1 (6 bases). CDR1 is KGHSH and CDR2 is LQKENI in the germline V gene. This CDR3 has 14 amino acids. V shed 3 bases and J shed 1 base, with 9 bases lying between them. Here the CDR3 reads CASSPGQKNTEAFF. For the CDR3, the DNA is TGTGCCAGCTCACCGGGACAAAAGAACACTGAAGCTTTCTTT.

The CDR3 DNA reads as TGTGCCAGCAGCGACACAGGGGGGTCTATGGAGACCCAGTACTTC. It encodes CASSDTGGSMETQYF. The chain carries TRBV5-5 and TRBJ2-5; 8 nucleotides line up with TRBD1. The CDR3 runs to 15 residues. The germline V gene has CDR1 SGHKS and CDR2 YYEKEE (reference sequence). V gave up 4 bases and J gave up 5 bases; unmatched junction bases: 10. Filled out from reference TRBV5-5 and TRBJ2-5, the complete variable domain reads DAGVTQSPTHLIKTRGQQVTLRCSPISGHKSVSWYQQVLGQGPQFIFQYYEKEERGRGNFPDRFSARQFPNYSSELNVNALLLGDSALYLCASSDTGGSMETQYFGPGTRLLVL.

The chain uses TRBV28 and TRBJ2-5; D might be TRBD1 (5 bases). The CDR3 covers 13 residues. V was pared by 7 bases and J by 2 bases, with 11 bases between. From germline, CDR1 is MDHEN and CDR2 SYDVKM. In DNA form, the CDR3 reads TGTGCCAGCAACGACCAGGGTCAAGAGACCCAGTACTTC. This translates into CASNDQGQETQYF.

This rearrangement joins TRBV7-3 to TRBJ2-5; TRBD2 might be the D (6 bases). Germline V gives CDR1 SGHTA, CDR2 FQGTGA. V was cut by 5 bases and J by 1 base, with 14 bases left in between. There are 15 residues in the CDR3. The CDR3 DNA reads as TGTGCCAGCAGCAAATCCCGGGACTCCCAAGAGACCCAGTACTTC. Its translation: CASSKSRDSQETQYF.

This clone was seen just once. V and J are TRBV7-8 and TRBJ2-5, with 7 bases aligning to TRBD2. The last part of the DNA fits TRBJ2-7 better; the J call may be wrong. From germline, CDR1 is SGHVS and CDR2 FQNEAQ. This CDR3 comprises 14 residues. The CDR3, as DNA: TGTGCCAGCAGCTTAGGACTAGCCACCTACGAGCAGTACTTC. Its translation is CASSLGLATYEQYF.

The chain links TRBV11-2 to TRBJ2-7, with D maybe TRBD1 (6 bases). Trimming shortened V by 4 bases and J by 3 bases, and 10 bases separated the two germline ends. From germline, CDR1 is SGHAT and CDR2 FQNNGV. The CDR3 has 13 residues. The CDR3 loop reads CASSSARGYEQYF. The CDR3 DNA reads TGTGCCAGCAGCTCCGCCAGGGGCTACGAGCAGTACTTC.

The V gene is TRBV28, the J gene TRBJ2-7, with D perhaps matching TRBD1 (6 bases). CDR1 and CDR2 (germline): MDHEN, SYDVKM. V lost 8 bases and J lost 4, with 21 bases in between. The CDR3 length is 15 residues. The CDR3 nucleotides read TGTGCCAGCCTAGCCCCTAGGGGGACGGGTTACGAGCAGTACTTC. Protein product: CASLAPRGTGYEQYF.

The table lists this clone with a few counts. This sequence joins TRBV28 and TRBJ1-4; 7 bases match TRBD1. J was trimmed by 5 bases and V by 5 bases; bases with no gene match: 5. Germline V gene sequence: CDR1 MDHEN, CDR2 SYDVKM. The CDR3 has 14 residues. CDR3 amino acids: CASSTGQANEKLFF. The CDR3 DNA is TGTGCCAGCAGTACAGGACAGGCCAATGAAAAACTGTTTTTT.

The chain recombines TRBV27 with TRBJ1-2; 10 nucleotides align to TRBD1. V lost 10 bases, J lost 8 bases, and 4 bases stayed unmatched. The CDR3 contains 11 residues. Germline V CDR1 and CDR2: MNHEY, SMNVEV (reference sequence). The CDR3 loop reads CATRTGGGYTF. DNA for the CDR3: TGTGCCACCCGGACAGGGGGGGGCTACACCTTC.

The gene calls are TRBV27 and TRBJ2-2; 8 bases align to TRBD1. There are 17 residues in the CDR3. Germline values: CDR1 MNHEY, CDR2 SMNVEV (reference sequence). The V gene end was trimmed by 2 bases and the J gene end by 4 bases; junction bases not matched to a gene: 9. Written as DNA, the CDR3 is TGTGCCAGCAGTTTAGGGTATGGACAGGGTGGCACCGGGGAGCTGTTTTTT. As protein: CASSLGYGQGGTGELFF.

This chain links TRBV10-1 with TRBJ2-3; D may be TRBD2 (6 bases). V shed 3 bases and J shed 0 bases, with 13 bases lying between them. This CDR3 spans 16 amino acids. Germline lookup yields CDR1 WNHNN and CDR2 SYGVQD (reference sequence). The CDR3 DNA reads as TGCGCCAGCAGTGACATGCGGGGAATCAGCACAGATACGCAGTATTTT. Translation gives CASSDMRGISTDTQYF.

CDR3 sequence (DNA): TGTGCCAGCAGTTCTCAGCCTAGCAGGGAGACCCAGTACTTC. Residues: CASSSQPSRETQYF. This chain joins TRBV28 and TRBJ2-5; D possibly corresponds to TRBD2 (5 bases). CDR3 length: 14 residues. Trimming removed 4 bases from V and 5 bases from J, with 14 bases in between. Germline V gives CDR1 MDHEN, CDR2 SYDVKM.

The chain recombines TRBV2 with TRBJ2-7; D gene uncertain. Per the germline V gene, CDR1 is SNHLY and CDR2 is FYNNEI. V lost 7 bases to trimming and J lost 4 bases, with 14 bases between them. The CDR3 spans 13 residues. CDR3 in amino acids: CASIPTLVYEQYF. The CDR3 DNA is TGTGCCAGCATTCCGACTTTAGTGTACGAGCAGTACTTC. Supplemented by reference TRBV2 and TRBJ2-7, the full variable domain reads EPEVTQTPSHQVTQMGQEVILRCVPISNHLYFYWYRQILGQKVEFLVSFYNNEISEKSEIFDDQFSVERPDGSNFTLKIRSTKLEDSAMYFCASIPTLVYEQYFGPGTRLTVT.

The chain combines TRBV7-9 with TRBJ2-1; D may be TRBD2 (6 bases). Trimming took 4 bases from V and 8 from J, leaving 9 bases between them. The germline CDR1 and CDR2 sequences are SEHNR and FQNEAQ (reference sequence). CDR3 length equals 12 residues. CDR3 DNA sequence: TGTGCCAGCAGCTCCTCGGGGGATGAGCAGTTCTTC. This codes for CASSSSGDEQFF.

This clone has a single count. The chain couples TRBV4-2 to TRBJ2-1; 10 bases are a match to TRBD2. The V and J ends lost 1 base and 0 bases, in that order; junction bases with no gene match: 9. The CDR3 contains 19 residues. The V gene's germline CDR1 is LGHNA and CDR2 YNFKEQ. CDR3 amino acids: CASSQVPFSGRSSYNEQFF. The CDR3 DNA sequence: TGTGCCAGCAGCCAAGTCCCCTTTAGCGGGAGGAGCTCCTACAATGAGCAGTTCTTC.

CDR3 residues: CAISDSDRGGSYEQYF. DNA of the CDR3: TGTGCCATCAGTGATTCCGACAGGGGGGGTTCCTACGAGCAGTACTTC. The J gene is TRBJ2-7, the V gene TRBV10-3; 9 positions agree with TRBD1. Germline V CDR1 and CDR2: ENHRY, SYGVKD. J lost 1 base, V lost 3 bases, and 7 bases had no gene match. The CDR3 runs to 16 residues.

V and J are TRBV30 and TRBJ1-6, with 10 bases lining up with TRBD1. Germline CDR1 GTSNPN, CDR2 SVGIG (reference sequence). The CDR3 spans 14 residues. V shed 5 bases, J shed 9 bases, and the junction held 7 bases outside the gene matches. The CDR3 spells CAWGRQGAASPLHF. CDR3 bases: TGTGCCTGGGGAAGACAGGGGGCAGCTTCACCCCTCCACTTT.

This sequence joins TRBV9 and TRBJ2-1; 12 bases line up with TRBD2. CDR1 SGDLS and CDR2 YYNGEE come from the germline V gene. This CDR3 comprises 17 residues. The V gene end was trimmed by 0 bases and the J gene end by 7 bases; junction bases not matched to a gene: 8. The CDR3 reads CASSVAGLAGGRNEQFF. The DNA of the CDR3 is TGTGCCAGCAGCGTAGCTGGGCTAGCGGGGGGGCGGAATGAGCAGTTCTTC.

This clone was observed once. This chain joins TRBV27 and TRBJ2-3; 9 bases map to TRBD2. CDR1 and CDR2 from the germline V gene are MNHEY and SMNVEV (reference sequence). Trimming cost V 3 bases and J 5 bases; bases outside gene matches: 9. The CDR3 sequence is 16 residues long. In DNA, the CDR3 is TGTGCCAGCAGTTTGTTGGGCGGGGGGGCGGTAGATACGCAGTATTTT. Translation gives CASSLLGGGAVDTQYF.

This clone was seen a few times. The chain joins TRBV5-4 to TRBJ1-4, with a tentative D call TRBD1 (6 bases). Germline CDR1 SGHNT, CDR2 YYREEE (reference sequence). The CDR3 has 13 residues. Trimming took off 4 bases at V and 3 bases at J, with 7 bases between the two ends. CDR3 amino acids: CASSRQANEKLFF. CDR3 DNA sequence: TGTGCCAGCAGCAGACAGGCTAATGAAAAACTGTTTTTT.

On this clone: One end of the junction is discordant with germline, which a read error may explain. The V call is TRBV10-3, the J call TRBJ2-2, with 7 bases fitting TRBD2. CDR1 and CDR2 from the germline V gene are ENHRY and SYGVKD. The CDR3 covers 14 residues. The CDR3 coding sequence is TGTGCCATCACTGAGCGGGGGAACACCGGGGAGCTGTTTTTT. This codes for CAITERGNTGELFF.

This clone was detected once. This chain joins TRBV28 and TRBJ1-1; 11 bases are shared with TRBD1. The V segment lost 3 bases and the J segment 4 bases; nucleotides outside the gene matches: 13. There are 18 residues in the CDR3. CDR1 and CDR2 from the germline V gene are MDHEN and SYDVKM. Here the CDR3 DNA reads TGTGCCAGCAGTTTCGGAGCGTTTTCCGGGACAGGGGGCACTGAAGCTTTCTTT. Translating it yields CASSFGAFSGTGGTEAFF.

The V call is TRBV5-1, the J call TRBJ2-7; 8 nucleotides agree with TRBD1. The CDR3 covers 15 residues. In germline, CDR1 is SGHRS, CDR2 YFSETQ. V trimming: 4 bases; J trimming: 3 bases; junction bases outside the gene matches: 9. The CDR3 coding sequence is TGCGCCAGCAGCATTACTACAGGGGGTATCTACGAGCAGTACTTC. Its protein is CASSITTGGIYEQYF.